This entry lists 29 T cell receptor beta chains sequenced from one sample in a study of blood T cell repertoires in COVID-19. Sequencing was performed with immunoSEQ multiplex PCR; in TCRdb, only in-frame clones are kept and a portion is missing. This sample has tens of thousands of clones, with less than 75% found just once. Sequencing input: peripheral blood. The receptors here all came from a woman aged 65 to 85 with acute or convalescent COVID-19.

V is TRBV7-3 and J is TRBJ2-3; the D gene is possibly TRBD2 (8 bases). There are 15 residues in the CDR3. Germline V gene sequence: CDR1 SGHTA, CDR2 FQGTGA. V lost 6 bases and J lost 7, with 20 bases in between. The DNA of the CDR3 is TGTGCCAGCAGTCCAGGGGGACTAGGGTATAATACGCAGTATTTT. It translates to CASSPGGLGYNTQYF.

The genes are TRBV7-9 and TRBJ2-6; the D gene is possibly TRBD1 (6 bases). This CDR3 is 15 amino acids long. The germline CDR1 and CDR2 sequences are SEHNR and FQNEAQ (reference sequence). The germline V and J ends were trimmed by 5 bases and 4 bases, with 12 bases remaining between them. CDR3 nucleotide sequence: TGTGCCAGCAGCCTCACAGGGTCCGGGGCCAACGTCCTGACTTTC. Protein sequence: CASSLTGSGANVLTF.

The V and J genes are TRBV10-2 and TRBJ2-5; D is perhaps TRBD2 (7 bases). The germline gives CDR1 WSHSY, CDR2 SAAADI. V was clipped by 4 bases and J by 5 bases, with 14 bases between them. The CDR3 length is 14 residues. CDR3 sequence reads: CASSVPGGGETQYF. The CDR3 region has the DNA TGCGCCAGCAGTGTTCCGGGCGGGGGCGAGACCCAGTACTTC.

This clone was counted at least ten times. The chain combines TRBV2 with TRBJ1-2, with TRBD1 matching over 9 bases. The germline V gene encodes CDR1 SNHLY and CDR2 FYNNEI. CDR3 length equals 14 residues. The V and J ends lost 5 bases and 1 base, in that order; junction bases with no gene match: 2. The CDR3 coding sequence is TGTGCCAGCAGTCGGGACAGGGTTAACTATGGCTACACCTTC. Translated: CASSRDRVNYGYTF.

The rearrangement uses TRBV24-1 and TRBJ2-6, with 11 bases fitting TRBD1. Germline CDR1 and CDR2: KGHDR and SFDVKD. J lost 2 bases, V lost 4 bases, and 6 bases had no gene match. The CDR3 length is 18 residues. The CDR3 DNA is TGTGCCACCAGTGACGGGACAGGGGGAGTGACTGGGGCCAACGTCCTGACTTTC. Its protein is CATSDGTGGVTGANVLTF.

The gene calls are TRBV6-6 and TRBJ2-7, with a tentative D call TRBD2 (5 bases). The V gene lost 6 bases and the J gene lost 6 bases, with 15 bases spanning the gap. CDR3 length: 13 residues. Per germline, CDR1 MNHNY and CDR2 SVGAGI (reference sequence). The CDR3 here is CASSEAGPVEQYF. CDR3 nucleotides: TGTGCCAGCAGCGAGGCGGGCCCCGTCGAGCAGTACTTC.

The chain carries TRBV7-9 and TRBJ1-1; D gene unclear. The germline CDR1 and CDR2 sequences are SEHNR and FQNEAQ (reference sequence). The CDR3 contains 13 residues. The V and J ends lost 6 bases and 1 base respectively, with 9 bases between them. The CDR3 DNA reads TGTGCCAGCAGGGAGGGTTCGAACACTGAAGCTTTCTTT. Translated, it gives CASREGSNTEAFF.

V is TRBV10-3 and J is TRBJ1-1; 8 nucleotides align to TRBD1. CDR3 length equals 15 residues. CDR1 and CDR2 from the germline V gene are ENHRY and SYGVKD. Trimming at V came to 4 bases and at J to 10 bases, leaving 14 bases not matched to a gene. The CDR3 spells CAISGTGRVTPRAFF. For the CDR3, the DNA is TGTGCCATCAGTGGGACAGGGCGAGTCACCCCCAGAGCTTTCTTT.

CDR3 sequence (DNA): TGCGCCAGCAGGACCCTCGACAGGGGGAGTTTTTCACCCCTCCACTTT. Encoded protein: CASRTLDRGSFSPLHF. V and J are TRBV10-1 and TRBJ1-6, with TRBD1 identical over 9 bases. The CDR3 runs 16 residues. V shed 6 bases, J shed 9 bases, and the junction held 12 bases outside the gene matches. Looked up from germline, CDR1 is WNHNN and CDR2 is SYGVQD (reference sequence).

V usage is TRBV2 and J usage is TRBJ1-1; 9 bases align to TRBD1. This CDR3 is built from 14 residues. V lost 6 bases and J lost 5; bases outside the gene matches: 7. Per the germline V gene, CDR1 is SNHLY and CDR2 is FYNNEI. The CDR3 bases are TGTGCCAGCAGAGACAACAGGGGGCGGACTGAAGCTTTCTTT. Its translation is CASRDNRGRTEAFF.

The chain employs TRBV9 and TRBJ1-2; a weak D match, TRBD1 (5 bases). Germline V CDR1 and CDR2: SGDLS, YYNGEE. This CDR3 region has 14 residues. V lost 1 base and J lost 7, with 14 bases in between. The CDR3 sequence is CASSVNGGVGGYTF. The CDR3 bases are TGTGCCAGCAGCGTAAATGGGGGGGTTGGTGGCTACACCTTC.

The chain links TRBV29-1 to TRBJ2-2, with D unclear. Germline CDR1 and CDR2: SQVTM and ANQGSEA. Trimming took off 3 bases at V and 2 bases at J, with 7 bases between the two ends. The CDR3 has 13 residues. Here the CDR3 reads CSVDSSNTGELFF. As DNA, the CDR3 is TGCAGCGTTGATTCCAGTAACACCGGGGAGCTGTTTTTT.

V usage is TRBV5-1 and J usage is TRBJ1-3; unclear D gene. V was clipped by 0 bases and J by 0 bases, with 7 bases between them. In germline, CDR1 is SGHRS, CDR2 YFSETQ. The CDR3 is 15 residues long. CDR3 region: CASSLESSSGNTIYF. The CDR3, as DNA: TGCGCCAGCAGCTTGGAATCGAGCTCTGGAAACACCATATATTTT. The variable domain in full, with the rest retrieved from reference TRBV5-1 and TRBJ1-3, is KAGVTQTPRYLIKTRGQQVTLSCSPISGHRSVSWYQQTPGQGLQFLFEYFSETQRNKGNFPGRFSGRQFSNSRSEMNVSTLELGDSALYLCASSLESSSGNTIYFGEGSWLTVV.

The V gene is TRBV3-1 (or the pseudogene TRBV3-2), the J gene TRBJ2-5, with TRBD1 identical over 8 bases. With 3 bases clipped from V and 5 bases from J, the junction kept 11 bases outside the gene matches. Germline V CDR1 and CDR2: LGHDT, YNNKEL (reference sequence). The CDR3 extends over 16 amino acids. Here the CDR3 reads CASSQGGRGHIETQYF. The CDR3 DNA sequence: TGTGCCAGCAGCCAGGGTGGCAGGGGGCATATTGAGACCCAGTACTTC.

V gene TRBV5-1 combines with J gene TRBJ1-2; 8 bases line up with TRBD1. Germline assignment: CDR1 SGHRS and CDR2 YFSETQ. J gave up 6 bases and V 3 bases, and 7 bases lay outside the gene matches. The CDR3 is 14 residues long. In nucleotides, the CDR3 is TGCGCCAGCAGCTCCTCGACAGGGGACCATGGCTACACCTTC. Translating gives CASSSSTGDHGYTF.

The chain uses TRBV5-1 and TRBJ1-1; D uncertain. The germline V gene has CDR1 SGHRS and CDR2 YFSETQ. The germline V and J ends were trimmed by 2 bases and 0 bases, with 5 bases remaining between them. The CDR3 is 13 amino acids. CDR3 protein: CASSFTMNTEAFF. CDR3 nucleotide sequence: TGCGCCAGCAGCTTCACAATGAACACTGAAGCTTTCTTT. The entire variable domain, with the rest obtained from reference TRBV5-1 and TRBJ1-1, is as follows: KAGVTQTPRYLIKTRGQQVTLSCSPISGHRSVSWYQQTPGQGLQFLFEYFSETQRNKGNFPGRFSGRQFSNSRSEMNVSTLELGDSALYLCASSFTMNTEAFFGQGTRLTVV.

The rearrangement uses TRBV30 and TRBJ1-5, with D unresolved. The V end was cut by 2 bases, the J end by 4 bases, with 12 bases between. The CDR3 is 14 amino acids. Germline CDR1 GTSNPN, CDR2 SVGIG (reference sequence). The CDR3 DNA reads TGTGCCTGGAGTCTCTTTGGAGGGAATCAGCCCCAGCATTTT. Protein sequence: CAWSLFGGNQPQHF. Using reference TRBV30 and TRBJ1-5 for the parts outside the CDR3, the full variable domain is SQTIHQWPATLVQPVGSPLSLECTVEGTSNPNLYWYRQAAGRGLQLLFYSVGIGQISSEVPQNLSASRPQDRQFILSSKKLLLSDSGFYLCAWSLFGGNQPQHFGDGTRLSIL.

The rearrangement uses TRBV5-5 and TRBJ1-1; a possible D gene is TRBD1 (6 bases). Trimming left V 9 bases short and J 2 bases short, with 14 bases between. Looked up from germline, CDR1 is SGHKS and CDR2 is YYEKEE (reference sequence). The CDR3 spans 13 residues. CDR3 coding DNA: TGTGCCACCCGCGGACAGAGTAACACTGAAGCTTTCTTT. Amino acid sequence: CATRGQSNTEAFF. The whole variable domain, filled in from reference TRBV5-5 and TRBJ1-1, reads DAGVTQSPTHLIKTRGQQVTLRCSPISGHKSVSWYQQVLGQGPQFIFQYYEKEERGRGNFPDRFSARQFPNYSSELNVNALLLGDSALYLCATRGQSNTEAFFGQGTRLTVV.

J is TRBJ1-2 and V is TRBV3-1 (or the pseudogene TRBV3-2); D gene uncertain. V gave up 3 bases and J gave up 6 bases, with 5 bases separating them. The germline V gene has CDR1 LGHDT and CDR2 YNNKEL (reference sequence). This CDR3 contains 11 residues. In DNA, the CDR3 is TGTGCCAGCAGCCATACAGATGGCTACACCTTC. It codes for CASSHTDGYTF.

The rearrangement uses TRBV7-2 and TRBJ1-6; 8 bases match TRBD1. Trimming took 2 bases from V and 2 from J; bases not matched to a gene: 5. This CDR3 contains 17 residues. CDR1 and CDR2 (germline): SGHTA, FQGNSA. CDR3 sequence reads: CASSLNPGGTYNSPLHF. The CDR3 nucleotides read TGTGCCAGCAGCTTAAATCCAGGGGGCACCTATAATTCACCCCTCCACTTT.

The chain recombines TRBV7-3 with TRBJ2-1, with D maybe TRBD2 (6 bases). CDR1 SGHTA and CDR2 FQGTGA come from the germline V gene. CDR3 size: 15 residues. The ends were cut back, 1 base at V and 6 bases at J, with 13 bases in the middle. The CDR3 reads CASSLKSSESNEQFF. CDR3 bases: TGTGCCAGCAGCTTAAAGTCTAGCGAGTCCAATGAGCAGTTCTTC. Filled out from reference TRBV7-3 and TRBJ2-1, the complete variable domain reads GAGVSQTPSNKVTEKGKYVELRCDPISGHTALYWYRQSLGQGPEFLIYFQGTGAADDSGLPNDRFFAVRPEGSVSTLKIQRTERGDSAVYLCASSLKSSESNEQFFGPGTRLTVL.

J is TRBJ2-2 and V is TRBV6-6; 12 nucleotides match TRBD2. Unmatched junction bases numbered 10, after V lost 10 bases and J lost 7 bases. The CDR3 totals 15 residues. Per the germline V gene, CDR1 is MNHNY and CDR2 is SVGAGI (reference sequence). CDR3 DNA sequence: TGTGCCACCGATCCTAGCGGGGGGGCCGTCGGGGAGCTGTTTTTT. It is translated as CATDPSGGAVGELFF.

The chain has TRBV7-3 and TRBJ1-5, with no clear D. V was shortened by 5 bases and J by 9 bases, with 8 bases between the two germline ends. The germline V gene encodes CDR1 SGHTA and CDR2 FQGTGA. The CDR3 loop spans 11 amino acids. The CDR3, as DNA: TGTGCCAGCAGCCGCGAGGGGCCCCAGCATTTT. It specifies CASSREGPQHF.

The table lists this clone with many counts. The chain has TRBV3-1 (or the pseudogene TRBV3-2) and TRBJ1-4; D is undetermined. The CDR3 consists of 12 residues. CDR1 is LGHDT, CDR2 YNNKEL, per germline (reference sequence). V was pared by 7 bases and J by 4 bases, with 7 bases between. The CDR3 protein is CASTHNNEKLFF. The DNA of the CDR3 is TGTGCCAGCACCCACAATAATGAAAAACTGTTTTTT.

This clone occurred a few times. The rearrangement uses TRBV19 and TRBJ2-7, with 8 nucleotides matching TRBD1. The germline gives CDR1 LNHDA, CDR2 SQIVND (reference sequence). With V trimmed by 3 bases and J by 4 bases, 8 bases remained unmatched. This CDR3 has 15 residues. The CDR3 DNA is TGTGCCAGTAGTATGGGGACAGGCCCAGCTTACGAGCAGTACTTC. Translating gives CASSMGTGPAYEQYF. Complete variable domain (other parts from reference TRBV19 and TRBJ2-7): DGGITQSPKYLFRKEGQNVTLSCEQNLNHDAMYWYRQDPGQGLRLIYYSQIVNDFQKGDIAEGYSVSREKKESFPLTVTSAQKNPTAFYLCASSMGTGPAYEQYFGPGTRLTVT.

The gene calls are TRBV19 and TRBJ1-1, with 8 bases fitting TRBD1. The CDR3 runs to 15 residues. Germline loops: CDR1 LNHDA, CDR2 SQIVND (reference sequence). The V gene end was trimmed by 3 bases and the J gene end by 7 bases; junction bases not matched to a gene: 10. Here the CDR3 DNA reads TGTGCCAGTAGTATCCCAGGGGGCAGACTCGGTGAAGCTTTCTTT. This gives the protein CASSIPGGRLGEAFF.

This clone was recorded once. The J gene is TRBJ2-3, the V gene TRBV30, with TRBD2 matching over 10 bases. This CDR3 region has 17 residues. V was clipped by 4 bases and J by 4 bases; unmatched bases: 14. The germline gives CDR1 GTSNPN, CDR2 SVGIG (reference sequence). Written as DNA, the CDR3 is TGTGCCTGGAACCTACAAAGGAGCGGGGGGGCGGCAGATACGCAGTATTTT. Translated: CAWNLQRSGGAADTQYF.

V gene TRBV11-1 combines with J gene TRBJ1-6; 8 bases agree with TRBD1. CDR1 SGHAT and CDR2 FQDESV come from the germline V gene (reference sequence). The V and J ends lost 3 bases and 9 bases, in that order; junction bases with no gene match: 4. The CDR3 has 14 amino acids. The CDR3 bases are TGTGCCAGCAGCTTCGGACAGGGCGGTTCACCCCTCCACTTT. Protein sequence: CASSFGQGGSPLHF.

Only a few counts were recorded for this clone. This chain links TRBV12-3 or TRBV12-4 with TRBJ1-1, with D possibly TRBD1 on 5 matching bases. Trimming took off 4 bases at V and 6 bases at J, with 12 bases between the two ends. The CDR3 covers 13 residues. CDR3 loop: CASSSGYTAEAFF. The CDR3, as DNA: TGTGCCAGCAGTTCAGGGTATACCGCTGAAGCTTTCTTT.